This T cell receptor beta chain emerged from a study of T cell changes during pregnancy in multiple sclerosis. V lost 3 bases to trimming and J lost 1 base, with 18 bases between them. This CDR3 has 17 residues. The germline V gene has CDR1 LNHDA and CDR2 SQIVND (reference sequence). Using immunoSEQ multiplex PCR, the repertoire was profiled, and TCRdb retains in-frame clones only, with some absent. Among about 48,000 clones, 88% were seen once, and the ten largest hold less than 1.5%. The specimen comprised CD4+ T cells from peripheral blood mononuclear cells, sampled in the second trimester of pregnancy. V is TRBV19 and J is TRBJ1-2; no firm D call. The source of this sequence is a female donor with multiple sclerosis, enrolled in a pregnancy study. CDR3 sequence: CASSIILPRQSNYGYTF. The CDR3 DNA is TGTGCCAGTAGTATCATTTTGCCGAGACAAAGTAACTATGGCTACACCTTC.